The 2 T cell receptor beta chains below all came from one sample that was sequenced in a study of shared clonotypes between healthy human individuals. Data came from immunoSEQ multiplex PCR; TCRdb stores just in-frame clones and leaves some out. In the table there are about 2 million clones, roughly 94% of which are singletons. Sample: naive CD4+ T cells sorted from blood. Subset of the sample: CD45RA+ positively selected. The receptors here all came from a man aged 18 to 29 in good health.

The chain recombines TRBV9 with TRBJ2-7; the match to TRBD2 covers 7 bases. J was trimmed by 3 bases and V by 4 bases; bases with no gene match: 16. The CDR3 totals 17 residues. In germline, CDR1 is SGDLS, CDR2 YYNGEE. CDR3: CASSPQMVAGAIYEQYF. The CDR3, as DNA: TGTGCCAGCAGCCCCCAAATGGTAGCGGGTGCTATCTACGAGCAGTACTTC. The variable domain in full, completed from reference TRBV9 and TRBJ2-7, reads DSGVTQTPKHLITATGQRVTLRCSPRSGDLSVYWYQQSLDQGLQFLIQYYNGEERAKGNILERFSAQQFPDLHSELNLSSLELGDSALYFCASSPQMVAGAIYEQYFGPGTRLTVT.

This chain uses TRBV5-1 with TRBJ2-6; possible D gene TRBD1, 5 bases. CDR1 is SGHRS and CDR2 is YFSETQ in the germline V gene. V was shortened by 4 bases and J by 0 bases, with 8 bases between the two germline ends. The CDR3 totals 15 residues. CDR3 coding DNA: TGCGCCAGCAGCGCCGACAGCTCTGGGGCCAACGTCCTGACTTTC. It encodes CASSADSSGANVLTF.